Listed below are T cell receptor beta chains from one sample, sequenced in a study of T-cell reconstitution after alpha-beta-depleted transplantation in children. MiXCR was run by TCRdb on the PCR reads, yielding one entry per CDR3 protein. The sample lists about 310,000 distinct CDR3 sequences, approximately 23% occurring once. Here the sequenced sample was PBMCs, mostly from graft donor cells, taken 180 days after TCRalphabeta/CD19-depleted stem cell transplant. Every receptor here comes from a male patient aged 10 to 17 who had a stem cell transplant for acute lymphoblastic leukemia, so the T cells may come from the graft donor. The CDR3 runs from the conserved cysteine through the conserved F or W. A D gene is named only where the DNA matches it firmly. Rows may omit the clone size; those that give it use once, few, many or a size class.

v_gene	abundance	d_gene	j_gene	CDR3nt	CDR3aa
TRBV5-1	many	TRBD1	TRBJ1-4	TGCGCCAGCAGCTGGGACAGCGAAAAACTGTTTTTT	CASSWDSEKLFF
TRBV4-2	few	TRBD1	TRBJ2-7	TGTGCCAGCAGCCAGACGGACAGGTCCTCCTACGAGCAGTACTTC	CASSQTDRSSYEQYF
TRBV3-1	-	-	TRBJ1-1	TGTGCCAGCAGCCAAGGTGAGGACACTGAAGCTTTCTTT	CASSQGEDTEAFF
TRBV7-9	few	TRBD1	TRBJ1-2	TGTGCCAGCAGCTCCCTAGCGACCGGGACAGGGTATGGCTACACCTTC	CASSSLATGTGYGYTF
TRBV12-3/TRBV12-4	few	-	TRBJ2-7	TGTGCCAGCAGTTTAGATTATTGGCAGTTCAAGCAGTACTTC	CASSLDYWQFKQYF
TRBV7-9	many	TRBD1	TRBJ2-7	TGTGCCAGCAGCGTGGGACAGACCTACGAGCAGTACTTC	CASSVGQTYEQYF
TRBV24-1	-	-	TRBJ2-5	TGTGCCACCAGTGACCATACACGGACCATGGGGGAGACCCAGTACTTC	CATSDHTRTMGETQYF
TRBV5-1	-	-	TRBJ2-2	TGCGCCAGCAGCTTGGGTACCCTATCGAACACCGGGGAGCTGTTTTTT	CASSLGTLSNTGELFF
TRBV13	-	-	TRBJ1-4	TGTGCCAGCAGCTTACCCGACGGGCAGGAGACAGAAAAACTGTTTTTT	CASSLPDGQETEKLFF
TRBV29-1	-	TRBD1	TRBJ2-3	TGCAGCGTTGAACCCTGGACAGGGGGCAGAACAGATACGCAGTATTTT	CSVEPWTGGRTDTQYF
TRBV12-3/TRBV12-4	-	-	TRBJ2-3	TGTGCCAGCAGTTTTGAGCGGCCTACAGATACGCAGTATTTT	CASSFERPTDTQYF
TRBV10-3	-	-	TRBJ2-3	TGTGCCATCAGTCCTGGGGCTACGCAGTATTTT	CAISPGATQYF
TRBV20-1	-	TRBD1	TRBJ1-2	TGCAGTGCTACGGGGACAGGGTCGAACTATGGCTACACCTTC	CSATGTGSNYGYTF
TRBV6-1	-	TRBD1	TRBJ2-5	TGTGCCAGCCCGGACAGGAACCAAGAGACCCAGTACTTC	CASPDRNQETQYF
TRBV6-4	few	-	TRBJ2-3	TGTGCCAGCAGTGACGGGCTAGAGTCAGATACGCAGTATTTT	CASSDGLESDTQYF
TRBV5-4	few	TRBD2	TRBJ2-5	TGTGCCAGCAGCTTTATAGCGGGAGAGGGAGAGACCCAGTACTTC	CASSFIAGEGETQYF
TRBV7-7	few	TRBD2	TRBJ2-1	TGTGCCAGCAGCTCCACTAGCGGGAGGGCCAGTGAGCAGTTCTTC	CASSSTSGRASEQFF
TRBV5-1	few	-	TRBJ2-7	TGCGCCAGCAGCTTGTACAGGACAGCGGGCTACGAGCAGTACTTC	CASSLYRTAGYEQYF
TRBV7-2	few	-	TRBJ2-1	TGTGCCAGCAGCGAAATGGTAACGGATCCCTACAATGAGCAGTTCTTC	CASSEMVTDPYNEQFF
TRBV15	few	-	TRBJ2-5	TGTGCCACCAGTAACGGACTCCTCGAGACCCAGTACTTC	CATSNGLLETQYF
TRBV7-2	few	-	TRBJ2-5	TGTGCCAGCAGCTTACAGGCTGGGCACCAAGAGACCCAGTACTTC	CASSLQAGHQETQYF
TRBV6-5	few	TRBD2	TRBJ2-2	TGTGCCAGCAGCCTGAGCGGGGTGAACACCGGGGAGCTGTTTTTT	CASSLSGVNTGELFF
TRBV15	few	TRBD1	TRBJ2-5	TGTGCCACAGGAAGACAGGGAGTCCAAGAGACCCAGTACTTC	CATGRQGVQETQYF
TRBV6-2/TRBV6-3	few	-	TRBJ2-2	TGTGCCAGCAGTTATTTGGCTGCCCTGGGGGAGCTGTTTTTT	CASSYLAALGELFF
TRBV3-1	few	-	TRBJ2-7	TGTGCCAGCAGCCACCTTACCGAGCAGTACTTC	CASSHLTEQYF